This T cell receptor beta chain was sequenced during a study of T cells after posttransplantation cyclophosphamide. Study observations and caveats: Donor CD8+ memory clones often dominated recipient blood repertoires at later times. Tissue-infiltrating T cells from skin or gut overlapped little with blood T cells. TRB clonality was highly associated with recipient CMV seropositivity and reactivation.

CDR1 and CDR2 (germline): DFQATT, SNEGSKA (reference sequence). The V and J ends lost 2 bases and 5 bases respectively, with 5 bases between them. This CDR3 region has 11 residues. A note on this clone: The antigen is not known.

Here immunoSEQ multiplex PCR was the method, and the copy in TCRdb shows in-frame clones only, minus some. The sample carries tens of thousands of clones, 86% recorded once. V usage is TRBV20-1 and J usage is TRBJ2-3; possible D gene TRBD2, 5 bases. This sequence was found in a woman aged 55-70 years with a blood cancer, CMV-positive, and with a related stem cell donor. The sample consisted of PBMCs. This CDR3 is CSARRGDTQYF. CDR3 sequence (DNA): TGCAGTGCTAGACGGGGAGATACGCAGTATTTT.